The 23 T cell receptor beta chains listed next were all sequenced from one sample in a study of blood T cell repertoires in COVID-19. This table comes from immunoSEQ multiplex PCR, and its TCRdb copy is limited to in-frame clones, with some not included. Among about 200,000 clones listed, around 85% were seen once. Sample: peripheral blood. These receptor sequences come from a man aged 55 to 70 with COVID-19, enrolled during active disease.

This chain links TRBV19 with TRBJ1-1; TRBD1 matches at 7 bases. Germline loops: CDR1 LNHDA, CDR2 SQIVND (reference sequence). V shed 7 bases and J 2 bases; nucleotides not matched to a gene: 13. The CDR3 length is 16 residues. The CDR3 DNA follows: TGTGCCAGTATCCAAGGGTCGGGACAGCTAAACACTGAAGCTTTCTTT. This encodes CASIQGSGQLNTEAFF.

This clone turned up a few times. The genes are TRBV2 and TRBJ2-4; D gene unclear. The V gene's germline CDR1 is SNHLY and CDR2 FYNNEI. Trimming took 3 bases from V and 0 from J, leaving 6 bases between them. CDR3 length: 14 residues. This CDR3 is CASSDALAKNIQYF. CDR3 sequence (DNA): TGTGCCAGCAGTGACGCGCTAGCCAAAAACATTCAGTACTTC.

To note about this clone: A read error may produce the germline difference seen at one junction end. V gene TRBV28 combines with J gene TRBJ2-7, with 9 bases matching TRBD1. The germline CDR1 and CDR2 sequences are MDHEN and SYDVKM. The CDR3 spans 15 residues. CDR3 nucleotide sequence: TGTGCCAACAGTCACCGACAGGGGGGGGCCTACGAGCAGTACTTC. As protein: CANSHRQGGAYEQYF.

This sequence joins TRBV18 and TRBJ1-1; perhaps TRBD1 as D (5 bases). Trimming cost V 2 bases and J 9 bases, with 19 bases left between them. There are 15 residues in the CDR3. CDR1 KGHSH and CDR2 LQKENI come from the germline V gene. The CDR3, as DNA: TGTGCCAGCTCACCATCACGGAGCGGGCAGGGCCAAGCTTTCTTT. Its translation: CASSPSRSGQGQAFF.

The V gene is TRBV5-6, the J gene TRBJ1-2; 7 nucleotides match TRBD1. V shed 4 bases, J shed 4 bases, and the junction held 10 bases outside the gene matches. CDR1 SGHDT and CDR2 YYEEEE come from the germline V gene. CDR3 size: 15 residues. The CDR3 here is CASSPDREEGYGYTF. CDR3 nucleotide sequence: TGTGCCAGCAGCCCCGACAGGGAGGAAGGCTATGGCTACACCTTC.

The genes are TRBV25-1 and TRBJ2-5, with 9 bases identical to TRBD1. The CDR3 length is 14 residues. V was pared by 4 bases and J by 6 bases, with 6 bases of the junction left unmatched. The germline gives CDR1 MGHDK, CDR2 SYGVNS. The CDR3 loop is CASSAQGAVQTQYF. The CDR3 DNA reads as TGTGCCAGCAGTGCACAGGGGGCGGTGCAGACCCAGTACTTC.

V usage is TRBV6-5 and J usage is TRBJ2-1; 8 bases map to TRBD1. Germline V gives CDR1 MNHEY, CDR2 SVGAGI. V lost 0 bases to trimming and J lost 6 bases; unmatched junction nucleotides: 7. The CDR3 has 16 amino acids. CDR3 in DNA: TGTGCCAGCAGTTACTCGAGGGACAGGCCCGTCAATGAGCAGTTCTTC. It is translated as CASSYSRDRPVNEQFF.

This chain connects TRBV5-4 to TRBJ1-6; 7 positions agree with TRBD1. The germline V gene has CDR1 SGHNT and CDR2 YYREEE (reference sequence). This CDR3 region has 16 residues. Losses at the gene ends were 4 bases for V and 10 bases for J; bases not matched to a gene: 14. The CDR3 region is CASSPFGQDLSSPLHF. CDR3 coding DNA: TGTGCCAGCAGCCCCTTTGGACAGGACCTCTCGTCACCCCTCCACTTT.

The CDR3 DNA reads as TGTGCCATCTCCCTAGACGAGACAGGGGTCGGGCAGCCCCAGCATTTT. Its translation: CAISLDETGVGQPQHF. The rearrangement links TRBV10-3 to TRBJ1-5; 8 bases line up with TRBD1. V shed 8 bases and J 7 bases; nucleotides not matched to a gene: 16. CDR1 is ENHRY, CDR2 SYGVKD, per germline. The CDR3 loop spans 16 amino acids.

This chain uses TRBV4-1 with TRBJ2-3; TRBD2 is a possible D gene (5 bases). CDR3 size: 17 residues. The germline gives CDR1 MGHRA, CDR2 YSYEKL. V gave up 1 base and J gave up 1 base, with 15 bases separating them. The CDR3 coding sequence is TGCGCCAGCAGCCAAGCCCCCGAGGGCTGGGGCACAGATACGCAGTATTTT. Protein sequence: CASSQAPEGWGTDTQYF.

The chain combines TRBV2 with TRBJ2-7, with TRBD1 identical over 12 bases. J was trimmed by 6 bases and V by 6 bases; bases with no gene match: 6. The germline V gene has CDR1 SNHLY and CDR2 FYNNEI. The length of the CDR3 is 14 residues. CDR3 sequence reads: CASSGGTGGLEQYF. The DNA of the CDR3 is TGTGCCAGCAGCGGCGGGACAGGGGGCCTCGAGCAGTACTTC.

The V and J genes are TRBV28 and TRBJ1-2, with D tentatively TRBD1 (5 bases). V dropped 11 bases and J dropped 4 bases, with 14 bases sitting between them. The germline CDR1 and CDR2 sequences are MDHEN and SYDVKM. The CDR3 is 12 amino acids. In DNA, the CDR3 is TGTGCCGCTGGGGGGAACCCCTATGGCTACACCTTC. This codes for CAAGGNPYGYTF.

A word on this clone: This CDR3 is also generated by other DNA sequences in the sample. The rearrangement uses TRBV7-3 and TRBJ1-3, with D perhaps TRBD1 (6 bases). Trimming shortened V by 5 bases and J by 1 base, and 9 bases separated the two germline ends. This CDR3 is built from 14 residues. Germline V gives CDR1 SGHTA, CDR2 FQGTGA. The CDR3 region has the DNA TGTGCCAGCAGCCCAGGACAGTCTGGAAACACCATATATTTT. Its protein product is CASSPGQSGNTIYF.

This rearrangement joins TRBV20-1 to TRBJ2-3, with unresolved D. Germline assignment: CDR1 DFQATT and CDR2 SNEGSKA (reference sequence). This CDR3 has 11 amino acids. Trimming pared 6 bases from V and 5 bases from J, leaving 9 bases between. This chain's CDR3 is CSAPIQDTQYF. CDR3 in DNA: TGCAGTGCCCCCATTCAAGATACGCAGTATTTT.

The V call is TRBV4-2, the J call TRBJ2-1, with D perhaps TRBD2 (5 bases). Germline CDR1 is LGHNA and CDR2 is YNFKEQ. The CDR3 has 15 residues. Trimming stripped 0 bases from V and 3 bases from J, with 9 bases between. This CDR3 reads CASSQDTGSYNEQFF. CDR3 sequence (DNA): TGTGCCAGCAGCCAAGATACGGGAAGCTACAATGAGCAGTTCTTC.

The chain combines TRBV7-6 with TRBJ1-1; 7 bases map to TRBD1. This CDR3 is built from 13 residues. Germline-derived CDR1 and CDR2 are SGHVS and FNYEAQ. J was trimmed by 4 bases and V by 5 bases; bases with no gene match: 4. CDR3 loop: CASSLTGVTEAFF. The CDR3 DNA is TGTGCCAGCAGCCTAACAGGGGTCACTGAAGCTTTCTTT.

CDR3 region: CASRGGGLYNEQFF. The CDR3 coding sequence is TGTGCCAGCAGGGGAGGGGGACTATACAATGAGCAGTTCTTC. This chain links TRBV5-6 with TRBJ2-1; a weak D match, TRBD2 (7 bases). V shed 5 bases and J shed 4 bases, with 13 bases lying between them. The CDR3 length is 14 residues. Germline values: CDR1 SGHDT, CDR2 YYEEEE.

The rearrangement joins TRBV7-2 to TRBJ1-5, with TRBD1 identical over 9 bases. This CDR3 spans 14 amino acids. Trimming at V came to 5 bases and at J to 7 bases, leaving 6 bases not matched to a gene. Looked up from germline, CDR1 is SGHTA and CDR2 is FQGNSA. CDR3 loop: CASSPTGGVQPQHF. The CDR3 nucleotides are TGTGCCAGCAGCCCTACAGGGGGCGTGCAGCCCCAGCATTTT.

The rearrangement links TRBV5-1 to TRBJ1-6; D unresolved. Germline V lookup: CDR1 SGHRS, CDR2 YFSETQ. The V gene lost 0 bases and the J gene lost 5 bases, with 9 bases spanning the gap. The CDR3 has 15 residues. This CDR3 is CASSLGLNHNSPLHF. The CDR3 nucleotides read TGCGCCAGCAGCTTGGGCCTAAATCATAATTCACCCCTCCACTTT. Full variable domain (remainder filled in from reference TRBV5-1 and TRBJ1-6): KAGVTQTPRYLIKTRGQQVTLSCSPISGHRSVSWYQQTPGQGLQFLFEYFSETQRNKGNFPGRFSGRQFSNSRSEMNVSTLELGDSALYLCASSLGLNHNSPLHFGNGTRLTVT.

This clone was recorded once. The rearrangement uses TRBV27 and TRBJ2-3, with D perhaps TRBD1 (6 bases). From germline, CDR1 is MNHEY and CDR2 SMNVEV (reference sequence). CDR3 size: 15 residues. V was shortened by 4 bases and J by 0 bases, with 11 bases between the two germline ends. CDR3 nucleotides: TGTGCCAGCAGTTCGGACAGACCTAGCACAGATACGCAGTATTTT. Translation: CASSSDRPSTDTQYF.

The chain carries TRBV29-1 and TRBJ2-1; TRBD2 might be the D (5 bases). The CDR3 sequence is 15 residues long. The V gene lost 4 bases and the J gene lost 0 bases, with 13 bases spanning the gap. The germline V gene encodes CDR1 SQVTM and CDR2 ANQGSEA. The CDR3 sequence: CSVATRGSSYNEQFF. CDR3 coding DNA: TGCAGCGTTGCCACACGGGGAAGCTCCTACAATGAGCAGTTCTTC.

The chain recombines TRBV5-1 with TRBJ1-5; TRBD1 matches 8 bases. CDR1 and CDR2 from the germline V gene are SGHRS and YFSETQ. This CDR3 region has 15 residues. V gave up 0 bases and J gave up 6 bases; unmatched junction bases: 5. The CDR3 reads CASSLAAGQGQPQHF. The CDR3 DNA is TGCGCCAGCAGCTTGGCCGCCGGACAGGGTCAGCCCCAGCATTTT. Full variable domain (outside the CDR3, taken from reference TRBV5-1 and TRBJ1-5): KAGVTQTPRYLIKTRGQQVTLSCSPISGHRSVSWYQQTPGQGLQFLFEYFSETQRNKGNFPGRFSGRQFSNSRSEMNVSTLELGDSALYLCASSLAAGQGQPQHFGDGTRLSIL.

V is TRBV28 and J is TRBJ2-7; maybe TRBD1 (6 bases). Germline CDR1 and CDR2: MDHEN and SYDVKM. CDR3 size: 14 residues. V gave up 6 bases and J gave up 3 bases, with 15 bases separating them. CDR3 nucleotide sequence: TGTGCCAGCAGCTCCGGACAGATGTTCTACGAGCAGTACTTC. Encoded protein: CASSSGQMFYEQYF.